The clone carrying this T cell receptor beta chain occurred a few times. This sample stems from a study of shared clonotypes between healthy human individuals. The assay was immunoSEQ multiplex PCR, and TCRdb's table has in-frame clones only and misses some. This table has about 1 million clones, 75% appearing once. This CDR3 is 17 amino acids long. The germline V gene has CDR1 SGHTA and CDR2 FQGNSA. Losses at the gene ends were 0 bases for V and 5 bases for J; bases not matched to a gene: 13. The specimen sequenced was memory CD4+ T cells sorted from blood. Stated subset: CD45RA-negative fraction. V and J are TRBV7-2 and TRBJ2-7; 7 nucleotides agree with TRBD2. The receptor was derived from a man aged 18-30 years in good health. In nucleotides, the CDR3 is TGTGCCAGCAGCTTAGCCTGGAGAGGCGGGAGACGCGACGAGCAGTACTTC. This gives the protein CASSLAWRGGRRDEQYF.